The present TCR beta chain was sequenced within a study of CD8+ T cells in alopecia areata. Study context: At a dose of 5 to 10 mg twice daily, oral tofacitinib was given to treated patients.

Extracted RNA was reverse transcribed, and the resulting cDNA served as sequencing template. TCRdb's table, derived via immunoSEQ multiplex PCR, lists solely in-frame clones and lacks some. Among more than 85,000 clones, over 40% were seen once, and the ten largest hold around 0.8%. CDR1 MDHEN and CDR2 SYDVKM come from the germline V gene. The CDR3 extends over 14 amino acids. The V gene end was trimmed by 9 bases and the J gene end by 5 bases; junction bases not matched to a gene: 11. This chain uses TRBV28 with TRBJ2-7, with 9 bases identical to TRBD1. The clonotype comes from a human donor with alopecia areata. Input material: CD4+ T cells sorted from blood. The CDR3 DNA reads TGTGCCAGTCTACCGGGACAGGGTTCGGACGAGCAGTACTTC. Amino acid sequence: CASLPGQGSDEQYF.